These T cell receptor beta chains were read from a single sample in a study of blood T cell repertoires in COVID-19. Generated by immunoSEQ multiplex PCR, the TCRdb table keeps only in-frame clones and is missing some. The sample records about 180,000 clones, around 83% being singletons. Source material: peripheral blood. These receptors all stem from a woman in her twenties or thirties with active or convalescent COVID-19. CDR3s include the opening cysteine and the closing phenylalanine or tryptophan. D genes are given only for firm matches. Clone size, where shown, is once, few, many, or a class for clones that have expanded.

clone size | J gene | V gene | D gene | CDR3 DNA | CDR3 protein
NA | TRBJ2-1 | TRBV29-1 | TRBD1 | TGCAGCGTGAGGACAGGGGCGGAGTTCTTC | CSVRTGAEFF
NA | TRBJ2-7 | TRBV9 | NA | TGTGCCAGCAGCCCCAGGAACCTCGCCTACGAGCAGTACTTC | CASSPRNLAYEQYF
NA | TRBJ1-2 | TRBV24-1 | TRBD1 | TGTGCCACCAGTACCTCACAGGGGCGAGGCTACACCTTC | CATSTSQGRGYTF
NA | TRBJ2-1 | TRBV2 | TRBD2 | TGTGCCCCCGGGGGGACTAGCGGATACAATGAGCAGTTCTTC | CAPGGTSGYNEQFF
NA | TRBJ2-1 | TRBV9 | TRBD1 | TGTGCCAGCAGCCCAAGAACAGGGGGCTTCTACAATGAGCAGTTCTTC | CASSPRTGGFYNEQFF
NA | TRBJ1-1 | TRBV5-4 | NA | TGTGCCAGCAGCTTGGTTCCGGGGGGCACTGAAGCTTTCTTT | CASSLVPGGTEAFF
once | TRBJ1-1 | TRBV5-1 | NA | TGCGCCAGCAGCAATAAGGCGGGGGACGGTGAAGCTTTCTTT | CASSNKAGDGEAFF
NA | TRBJ1-2 | TRBV2 | NA | TGTGCCAGCAGTGGCTTAACGCAGTTTTTTAAGTCTGGCTACACCTTC | CASSGLTQFFKSGYTF
NA | TRBJ1-2 | TRBV29-1 | NA | TGCAGCGCGAAAGAAAACAGGGTTTTTGCCGGCTACACCTTC | CSAKENRVFAGYTF
few | TRBJ1-2 | TRBV9 | TRBD1 | TGTGCCAGCACGGACTTCACACAGGGGAGCAGTGGCTACACCTTC | CASTDFTQGSSGYTF
NA | TRBJ1-1 | TRBV11-3 | TRBD1 | TGTGCCAGCAGCTTCCGAAACAGGGGAGCTTTCTTT | CASSFRNRGAFF
NA | TRBJ2-3 | TRBV5-1 | TRBD2 | TGCGCCAGCAGCGGGGGACTAGCGGGAGGGGCAGATACGCAGTATTTT | CASSGGLAGGADTQYF
NA | TRBJ1-6 | TRBV6-1 | NA | TGTGCCAGCAGTGACGGGACGGAGGGATCACCCCTCCACTTT | CASSDGTEGSPLHF
NA | TRBJ1-1 | TRBV13 | NA | TGTGCCAGCAGCTTAAATGTTAACGGGGCTTTCTTT | CASSLNVNGAFF
NA | TRBJ1-2 | TRBV3-1/TRBV3-2 | NA | TGTGCCAGCAGGGACACAGGTGGCTACACCTTC | CASRDTGGYTF
NA | TRBJ1-4 | TRBV5-3 | TRBD1 | TGTGCCAGAAGGGTAAACCGGGACAGGTATGAAAAACTGTTTTTT | CARRVNRDRYEKLFF
NA | TRBJ2-1 | TRBV12-3/TRBV12-4 | NA | TGTGCCAGCAGTGCGACGGGGGGCAGTGAGCAGTTCTTC | CASSATGGSEQFF
NA | TRBJ2-3 | TRBV19 | TRBD1 | TGTGCCAGTAGTTTATGGACAGGGGGCTTAACAGATACGCAGTATTTT | CASSLWTGGLTDTQYF
NA | TRBJ2-3 | TRBV21-1 | NA | TGTGCCAGCAGCAACTCGGGACTACATCCGGCGCAGTATTTT | CASSNSGLHPAQYF
few | TRBJ1-1 | TRBV6-1 | TRBD1 | TGTGCCAGCAGTGAAAGAGGGACAGGGAGGGCTGAAGCTTTCTTT | CASSERGTGRAEAFF
NA | TRBJ2-5 | TRBV30 | TRBD2 | TGTGCCTGGAGATCGGGGGGGATCGTCACCGAGACCCAGTACTTC | CAWRSGGIVTETQYF
NA | TRBJ1-5 | TRBV6-5 | TRBD1 | TGTGCCAGCAGCGCAGGGGGCGCCTACCGGCCCCAGCATTTT | CASSAGGAYRPQHF
NA | TRBJ1-6 | TRBV11-3 | NA | TGTGCCAGCAGCTCCGACTCTAATTCACCCCTCCACTTT | CASSSDSNSPLHF
NA | TRBJ2-4 | TRBV6-2/TRBV6-3 | TRBD2 | TGTGCCAGCAACCCTTACCCAAATCTAGCGGAGGCCAACATTCAGTACTTC | CASNPYPNLAEANIQYF
NA | TRBJ1-1 | TRBV5-5 | NA | TGTGCCAGCAGCTTGACGGGACAAGAAGCTTTCTTT | CASSLTGQEAFF
NA | TRBJ2-7 | TRBV21-1 | NA | TGTGCCAGCAGCAAAGTCCAAGGGGCCTACGAGCAGTACTTC | CASSKVQGAYEQYF
NA | TRBJ1-6 | TRBV6-5 | NA | TGTGCCAGCGGACTTCCCGCCGGCCTCCACTTT | CASGLPAGLHF
NA | TRBJ1-3 | TRBV7-9 | NA | TGTGCCAGCAGCTCTCTCCAAAGAGCTGGAAACACCATATATTTT | CASSSLQRAGNTIYF
NA | TRBJ2-2 | TRBV7-2 | NA | TGTGCCGGCAGCTTACCGGACAGTCTACCCGGGGAGCTGTTTTTT | CAGSLPDSLPGELFF
NA | TRBJ1-4 | TRBV5-1 | TRBD1 | TGCGCCAGCAGCATAGGGACAGGGGGCGCGGAAAAACTGTTTTTT | CASSIGTGGAEKLFF
NA | TRBJ1-4 | TRBV10-2 | TRBD1 | TGCGCCAGCAGTGAGAGGACAGGGGCGGAGGAAAAACTGTTTTTT | CASSERTGAEEKLFF
NA | TRBJ1-2 | TRBV30 | NA | TGTGCCTGGAGTGTGGCCACCTATGGCTACACCTTC | CAWSVATYGYTF
few | TRBJ1-6 | TRBV5-6 | NA | TGTGCCAGCAGCCGAAGACAGGTTAATTCACCCCTCCACTTT | CASSRRQVNSPLHF
few | TRBJ2-7 | TRBV19 | TRBD1 | TGTGCCAGTAGTGTCACCGGGACAGGGGTGACCGAGCAGTACTTC | CASSVTGTGVTEQYF
NA | TRBJ1-6 | TRBV5-6 | NA | TGTGCCAGCAGCTTGGGCGGGAGAAGCTCCTATAATTCACCCCTCCACTTT | CASSLGGRSSYNSPLHF